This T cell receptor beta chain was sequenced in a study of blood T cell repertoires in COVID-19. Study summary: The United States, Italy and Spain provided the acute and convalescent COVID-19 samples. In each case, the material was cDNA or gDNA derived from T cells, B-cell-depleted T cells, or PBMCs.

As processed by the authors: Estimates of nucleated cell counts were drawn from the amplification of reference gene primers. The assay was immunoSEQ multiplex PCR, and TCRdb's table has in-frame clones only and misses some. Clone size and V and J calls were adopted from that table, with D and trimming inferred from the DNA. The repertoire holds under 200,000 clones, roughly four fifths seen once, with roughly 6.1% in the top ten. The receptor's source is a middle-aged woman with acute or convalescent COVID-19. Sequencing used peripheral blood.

Here the CDR3 reads CASRSSLRTEAFF. The CDR3 DNA follows: TGCGCCAGCCGCAGCTCCCTGAGGACTGAAGCTTTCTTT. The chain joins TRBV5-1 to TRBJ1-1; unclear D gene. The CDR3 sequence is 13 residues long. Germline values: CDR1 SGHRS, CDR2 YFSETQ. V lost 7 bases and J lost 5, with 15 bases in between.